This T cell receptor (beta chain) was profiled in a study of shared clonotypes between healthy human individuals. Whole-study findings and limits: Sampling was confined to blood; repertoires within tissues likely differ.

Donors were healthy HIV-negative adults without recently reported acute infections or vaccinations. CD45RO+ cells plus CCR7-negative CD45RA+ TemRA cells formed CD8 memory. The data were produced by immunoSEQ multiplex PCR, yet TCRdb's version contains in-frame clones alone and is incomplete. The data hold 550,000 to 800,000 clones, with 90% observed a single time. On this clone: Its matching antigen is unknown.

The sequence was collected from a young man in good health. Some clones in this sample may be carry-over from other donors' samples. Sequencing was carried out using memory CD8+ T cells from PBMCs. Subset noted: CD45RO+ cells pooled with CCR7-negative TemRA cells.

For the CDR3, the DNA is TGTGCCAGCAGTCCCCTCGTTCGGGGGAACGAAAAACTGTTTTTT. Translating it yields CASSPLVRGNEKLFF. The V gene is TRBV6-5, the J gene TRBJ1-4, with a tentative D call TRBD1 (5 bases). The germline gives CDR1 MNHEY, CDR2 SVGAGI. CDR3 length: 15 residues. V dropped 5 bases and J dropped 8 bases, with 18 bases sitting between them.